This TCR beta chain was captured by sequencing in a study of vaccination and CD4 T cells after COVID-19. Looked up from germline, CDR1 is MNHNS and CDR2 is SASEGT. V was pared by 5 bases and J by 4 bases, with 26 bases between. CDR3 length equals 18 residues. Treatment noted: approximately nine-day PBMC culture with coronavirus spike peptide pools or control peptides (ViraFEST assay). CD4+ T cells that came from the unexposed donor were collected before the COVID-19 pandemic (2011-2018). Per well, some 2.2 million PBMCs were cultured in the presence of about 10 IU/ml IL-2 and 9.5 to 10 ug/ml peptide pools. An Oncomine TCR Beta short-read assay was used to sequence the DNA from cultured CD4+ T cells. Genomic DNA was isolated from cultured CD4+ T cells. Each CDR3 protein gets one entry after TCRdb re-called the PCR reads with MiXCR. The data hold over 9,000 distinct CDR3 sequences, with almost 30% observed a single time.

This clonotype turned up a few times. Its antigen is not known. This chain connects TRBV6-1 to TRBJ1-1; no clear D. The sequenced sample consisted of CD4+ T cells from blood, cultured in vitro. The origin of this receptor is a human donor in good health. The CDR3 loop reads CASSPTSLWGFGVTEAFF. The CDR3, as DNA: TGTGCCAGCAGTCCCACCAGTCTATGGGGATTCGGGGTCACTGAAGCTTTCTTT.